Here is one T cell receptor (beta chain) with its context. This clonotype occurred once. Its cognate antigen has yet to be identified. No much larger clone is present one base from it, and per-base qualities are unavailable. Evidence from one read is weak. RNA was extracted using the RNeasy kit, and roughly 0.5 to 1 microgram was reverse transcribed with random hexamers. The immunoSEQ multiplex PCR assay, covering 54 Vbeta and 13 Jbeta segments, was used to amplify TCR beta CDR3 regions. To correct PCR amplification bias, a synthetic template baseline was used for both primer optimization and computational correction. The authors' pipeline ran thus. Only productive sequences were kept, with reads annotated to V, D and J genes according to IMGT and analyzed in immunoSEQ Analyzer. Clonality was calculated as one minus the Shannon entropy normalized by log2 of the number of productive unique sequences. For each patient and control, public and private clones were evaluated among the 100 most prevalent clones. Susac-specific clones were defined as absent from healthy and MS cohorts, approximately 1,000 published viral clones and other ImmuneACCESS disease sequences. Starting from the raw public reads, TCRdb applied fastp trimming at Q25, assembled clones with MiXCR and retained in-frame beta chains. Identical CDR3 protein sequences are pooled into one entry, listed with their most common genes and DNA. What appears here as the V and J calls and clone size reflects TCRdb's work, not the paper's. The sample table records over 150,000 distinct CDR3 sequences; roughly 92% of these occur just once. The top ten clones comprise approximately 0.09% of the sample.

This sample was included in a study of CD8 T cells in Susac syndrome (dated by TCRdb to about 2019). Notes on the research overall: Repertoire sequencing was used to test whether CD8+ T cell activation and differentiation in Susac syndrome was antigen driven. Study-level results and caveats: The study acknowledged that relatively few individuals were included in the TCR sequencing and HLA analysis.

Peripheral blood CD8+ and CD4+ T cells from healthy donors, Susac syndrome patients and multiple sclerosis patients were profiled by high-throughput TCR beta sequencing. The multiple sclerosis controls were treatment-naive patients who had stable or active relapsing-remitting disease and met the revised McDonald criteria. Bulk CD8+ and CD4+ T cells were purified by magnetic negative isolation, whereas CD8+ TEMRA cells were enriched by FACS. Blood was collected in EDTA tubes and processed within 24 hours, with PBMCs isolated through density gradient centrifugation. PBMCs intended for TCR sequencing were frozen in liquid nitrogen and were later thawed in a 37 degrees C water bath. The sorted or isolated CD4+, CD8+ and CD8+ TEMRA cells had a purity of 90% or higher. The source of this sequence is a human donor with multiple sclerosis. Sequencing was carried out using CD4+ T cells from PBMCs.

The CDR3 reads as follows: CASSGDPSSYEQYF. Read as DNA, the sequence is TGCGCCAGCAGCGGGGACCCCAGCTCCTACGAGCAGTACTTC. Recombination linked TRBV4-3 to TRBJ2-7; the D gene cannot be resolved beyond TRBD1 or TRBD2, each matching 5 bases. According to the germline V gene, CDR1 reads LGHNA and CDR2 reads YSLEER. V is clipped by 5 bases and J by 0 bases, and the sequence between their germline boundaries is 11 bases long. From the cysteine up to the phenylalanine, the CDR3 has a length of 14 residues. Of the read, only the CDR3 DNA is kept; its 42 bases are in frame from base 1.